Below, one TCR beta chain is given with its context. No antigen is known for it. These data originate in a study of T-cell memory formation after mild COVID-19. Study-wide results and caveats: Pre-infection memory contained some responding clones, which suggested that cross-reactive memory had joined. Among CD4+ contracting clones, most were CM and EM, and CD8+ ones EMRA.

From the 5' RACE reads, TCRdb called clonotypes with MiXCR, one entry per CDR3 protein. The repertoire includes hundreds of thousands of distinct CDR3 sequences, about 17% of them detected once, and around 3.7% sits in the top ten. The germline CDR1 and CDR2 sequences are SGDLS and YYNGEE. The CDR3 consists of 16 residues. With V trimmed by 1 base and J by 1 base, 4 bases remained unmatched. This chain uses TRBV9 with TRBJ2-3, with TRBD1 matching 9 bases. The TCR originated in a man between 18 and 35 years old who had mild COVID-19 (a few samples of this study predate the infection). Cell type and time point are not known. Sequenced sample: PBMCs or a T cell subset sorted from them (not recorded which). The CDR3 nucleotides read TGTGCCAGCAGCGTACGGGGGGACAGGGGCACAGATACGCAGTATTTT. Translating gives CASSVRGDRGTDTQYF.